This TCR beta chain was identified in a study of regulatory T cells in long-lasting Graves disease. This clonotype was found many times. Its antigen is unidentified. Investigators prepared the TCR beta libraries by applying iRepertoire HTBI primers and Arm-PCR of CDR3 regions. From the multiplex PCR reads, TCRdb called clonotypes with MiXCR, one entry per CDR3 protein. The sample shows some 450,000 distinct CDR3 sequences, 16% of them seen only once. The time point is: newly diagnosed GD, antithyroid drugs for less than 3 months. With RNA extracted from PBMCs as input, the TCR library was made. Clinicians diagnosed Graves' disease using American Thyroid Association guidelines. From each patient, around 8.7 milliliters of peripheral blood was drawn and collected into an EDTA anticoagulant tube. The CDR3 consists of 13 residues. Germline V gene data show CDR1 as SNHLY and CDR2 as FYNNEI. The V and J ends lost 5 bases and 1 base respectively, with 6 bases between them.

Study-wide results and caveats: New patients shared approximately 1,000 public clonotypes, and persistent patients shared more, with over 2,500. Preferential use of TRBV28, TRBJ1-2 and TRBJ2-5 was seen in persistent disease.

Separately, the same data were catalogued under a study of T cells in Graves' hyperthyroidism and ophthalmopathy.

The TCR was taken from a woman in her twenties or thirties with Graves disease. Source: peripheral blood mononuclear cells (PBMCs), taken at new diagnosis, from a patient treated with antithyroid drugs. The chain employs TRBV2 and TRBJ2-1; TRBD1 is a possible D gene (6 bases). The CDR3 protein is CASSTGSYNEQFF. Written as DNA, the CDR3 is TGTGCCAGCAGTACAGGGTCCTACAATGAGCAGTTCTTC.